The 21 T cell receptor beta chains below were found in one sample sequenced in a study of T cell repertoires in cytomegalovirus infection. TCRdb re-analysed the reads in MiXCR, keeping a single row per CDR3 protein. The sample comprises more than 500,000 distinct CDR3 sequences, 16% of which are singletons, and roughly a quarter rests with the top ten. The sequenced sample consisted of CD8+ T cells from PBMCs. Receptor source: a human donor in good health (CMV status not recorded). Some clones in this sample may be carry-over from other donors' samples.

The V and J genes are TRBV5-1 and TRBJ1-4; D gene uncertain. The CDR3 runs 14 residues. The V end lost 3 bases, the J end lost 4 bases, and 10 bases lay between the germline ends. Germline-derived CDR1 and CDR2 are SGHRS and YFSETQ. This CDR3 reads CASSSSGFNEKLFF. CDR3 DNA sequence: TGCGCCAGCAGCTCGTCGGGGTTTAATGAAAAACTGTTTTTT. Using reference TRBV5-1 and TRBJ1-4 for the parts outside the CDR3, the full variable domain is KAGVTQTPRYLIKTRGQQVTLSCSPISGHRSVSWYQQTPGQGLQFLFEYFSETQRNKGNFPGRFSGRQFSNSRSEMNVSTLELGDSALYLCASSSSGFNEKLFFGSGTQLSVL.

This clonotype has only a few counts. The chain uses TRBV19 and TRBJ2-7, with 11 nucleotides matching TRBD1. The CDR3 has 12 amino acids. Germline CDR1 and CDR2: LNHDA and SQIVND (reference sequence). V was clipped by 11 bases and J by 5 bases; unmatched bases: 5. CDR3 in DNA: TGTGCCTCTGGACAGGGGGCCAACGAGCAGTACTTC. It codes for CASGQGANEQYF.

This chain connects TRBV5-1 to TRBJ2-3; TRBD2 agrees at 10 bases. J lost 1 base, V lost 4 bases, and 3 bases had no gene match. The CDR3 is 15 residues long. Germline lookup yields CDR1 SGHRS and CDR2 YFSETQ. CDR3 region: CASSPAGGGTDTQYF. CDR3 nucleotide sequence: TGCGCCAGCAGCCCAGCGGGAGGGGGCACAGATACGCAGTATTTT.

This clonotype was picked up many times. V gene TRBV6-5 combines with J gene TRBJ2-1, with D perhaps TRBD2 (6 bases). This CDR3 comprises 16 residues. Germline V gene lookup returns CDR1 MNHEY and CDR2 SVGAGI. Trimming took off 5 bases at V and 0 bases at J, with 14 bases between the two ends. CDR3 amino acids: CASSPRLGGSYNEQFF. CDR3 DNA sequence: TGTGCCAGCAGTCCCAGACTAGGCGGCTCCTACAATGAGCAGTTCTTC.

The chain uses TRBV27 and TRBJ1-6; perhaps TRBD1 as D (6 bases). Trimming shortened V by 3 bases and J by 7 bases, and 10 bases separated the two germline ends. Germline V CDR1 and CDR2: MNHEY, SMNVEV (reference sequence). This CDR3 is 14 amino acids long. Written as DNA, the CDR3 is TGTGCCAGCAGTTTGCCGGGGGGCAATTCACCCCTCCACTTT. Amino acids: CASSLPGGNSPLHF.

CDR3 in DNA: TGTGCCAGCAGCCAACCAGCGGGACTCCCAGGGGATACGCAGTATTTT. This encodes CASSQPAGLPGDTQYF. This chain uses TRBV4-2 with TRBJ2-3; TRBD2 matches at 7 bases. V shed 2 bases and J 6 bases; nucleotides not matched to a gene: 11. This CDR3 has 16 amino acids. Germline assignment: CDR1 LGHNA and CDR2 YNFKEQ.

This clonotype has ten or more counts. The chain employs TRBV28 and TRBJ2-4; the D is unclear. The CDR3 is made up of 18 amino acids. Trimming stripped 6 bases from V and 0 bases from J, with 21 bases between. The germline gives CDR1 MDHEN, CDR2 SYDVKM. CDR3 sequence (DNA): TGTGCCAGCAGCCCTGGGCTGCGCCTTCCACTAGCCAAAAACATTCAGTACTTC. It is translated as CASSPGLRLPLAKNIQYF.

There are many counts of this clonotype. This sequence joins TRBV12-3 or TRBV12-4 and TRBJ2-2; D gene uncertain. The CDR3 is 12 amino acids. V shed 4 bases and J shed 9 bases, with 9 bases lying between them. The DNA of the CDR3 is TGTGCCAGCAGTTCCCTCAACCGGGAGCTGTTTTTT. Protein product: CASSSLNRELFF.

This clonotype was observed a few times. The rearrangement joins TRBV6-1 to TRBJ2-1, with TRBD2 matching 11 bases. The CDR3 covers 14 residues. The trim removed 7 bases at V and 7 bases at J, leaving 6 bases unmatched. CDR1 is MNHNS, CDR2 SASEGT, per germline. The CDR3 bases are TGTGCCAGCATCCGTACTAGCGGGAGTAATGAGCAGTTCTTC. It specifies CASIRTSGSNEQFF.

This clonotype was detected ten times or more. The chain carries TRBV20-1 and TRBJ1-1; TRBD1 matches 8 bases. Trimming at V came to 0 bases and at J to 1 base, leaving 7 bases not matched to a gene. The V gene's germline CDR1 is DFQATT and CDR2 SNEGSKA (reference sequence). The CDR3 consists of 16 residues. CDR3 coding DNA: TGCAGTGCTAGAGACACAGGGGGAATAAAGAACACTGAAGCTTTCTTT. Translating it yields CSARDTGGIKNTEAFF.

This clonotype has a count of ten or more. The chain uses TRBV10-2 and TRBJ1-5; no clear D. From germline, CDR1 is WSHSY and CDR2 SAAADI. V was trimmed by 6 bases and J by 9 bases, leaving 15 bases between them. This CDR3 contains 13 residues. CDR3 DNA: TGCGCCAGCAGCGGAGCAAGGATTGGGCCCCAGCATTTT. Its translation: CASSGARIGPQHF.

The rearrangement uses TRBV27 and TRBJ2-3, with TRBD2 matching over 7 bases. CDR1 and CDR2 (germline): MNHEY, SMNVEV (reference sequence). The CDR3 is 14 residues long. V gave up 2 bases and J gave up 7 bases; unmatched junction bases: 6. The CDR3 protein is CASSLPGGSHTQYF. The CDR3 nucleotides read TGTGCCAGCAGTTTACCGGGAGGTTCGCATACGCAGTATTTT.

This clonotype has a count of ten or more. V is TRBV7-3 and J is TRBJ2-3; D is unresolved. The CDR3 has 13 residues. V lost 4 bases to trimming and J lost 5 bases, with 10 bases between them. Per the germline V gene, CDR1 is SGHTA and CDR2 is FQGTGA. The CDR3 loop reads CASSSQHRDTQYF. The CDR3 nucleotides are TGTGCCAGCAGCTCACAGCACAGAGATACGCAGTATTTT.

This clonotype showed up many times. The chain joins TRBV7-8 to TRBJ1-4; weak D call: TRBD1 (5 bases). Germline assignment: CDR1 SGHVS and CDR2 FQNEAQ. The CDR3 totals 15 residues. V was shortened by 6 bases and J by 4 bases, with 15 bases between the two germline ends. DNA of the CDR3: TGTGCCAGCAGTCCGATCCGGGGCCTTAATGAAAAACTGTTTTTT. It codes for CASSPIRGLNEKLFF.

The rearrangement joins TRBV19 to TRBJ2-2; D is ambiguous. CDR1 and CDR2 from the germline V gene are LNHDA and SQIVND (reference sequence). V was shortened by 8 bases and J by 2 bases, with 12 bases between the two germline ends. This CDR3 contains 14 residues. Written as DNA, the CDR3 is TGTGCCAGTCGAAGATACACTAACACCGGGGAGCTGTTTTTT. Translated: CASRRYTNTGELFF.

This clonotype was detected only a few times. V is TRBV2 and J is TRBJ1-3; D might be TRBD1 (5 bases). Germline V CDR1 and CDR2: SNHLY, FYNNEI. The CDR3 covers 16 residues. Trimming took off 6 bases at V and 0 bases at J, with 15 bases between the two ends. Written as DNA, the CDR3 is TGTGCCAGCAGCGCCCTCGGGACCCCCTCTGGAAACACCATATATTTT. This encodes CASSALGTPSGNTIYF.

To note about this clonotype: A read error may produce the germline difference seen at one junction end. V gene TRBV12-5 combines with J gene TRBJ2-1; D gene unclear. Germline lookup yields CDR1 LGHNT and CDR2 FRNRAP. The CDR3 extends over 14 amino acids. The CDR3 reads CASGFGCAYNEPFF. The CDR3, as DNA: TGTGCTAGTGGTTTCGGCTGTGCCTACAATGAGCCGTTCTTC.

The sample holds a few counts of this clonotype. The J gene is TRBJ1-1, the V gene TRBV9; TRBD1 aligns across 9 bases. The CDR3 totals 14 residues. CDR1 and CDR2 (germline): SGDLS, YYNGEE. The trim removed 3 bases at V and 3 bases at J, leaving 3 bases unmatched. CDR3 residues: CASSAWDRDTEAFF. DNA for the CDR3: TGTGCCAGCAGCGCCTGGGACAGGGACACTGAAGCTTTCTTT.

The CDR3 region is CASRWTGNVETQYF. As DNA, the CDR3 is TGCGCCAGCAGATGGACAGGGAATGTAGAGACCCAGTACTTC. The chain employs TRBV10-2 and TRBJ2-5; 8 bases agree with TRBD1. The germline CDR1 and CDR2 sequences are WSHSY and SAAADI. The V gene end was trimmed by 6 bases and the J gene end by 4 bases; junction bases not matched to a gene: 7. The CDR3 is made up of 14 amino acids.

This clonotype has a count of ten or more. The chain has TRBV7-3 and TRBJ2-3; D is uncertain. Trimming removed 5 bases from V and 1 base from J, with 4 bases in between. The CDR3 has 12 amino acids. Germline V gene sequence: CDR1 SGHTA, CDR2 FQGTGA. For the CDR3, the DNA is TGTGCCAGCAGCCACGGCACAGATACGCAGTATTTT. It specifies CASSHGTDTQYF.

Many counts were recorded for this clonotype. V usage is TRBV12-5 and J usage is TRBJ1-1; D is unclear. The CDR3 spans 11 residues. In germline, CDR1 is LGHNT, CDR2 FRNRAP. V was shortened by 3 bases and J by 3 bases, with 2 bases between the two germline ends. The CDR3 reads CASGFDTEAFF. The CDR3 DNA sequence: TGTGCTAGTGGTTTCGACACTGAAGCTTTCTTT.